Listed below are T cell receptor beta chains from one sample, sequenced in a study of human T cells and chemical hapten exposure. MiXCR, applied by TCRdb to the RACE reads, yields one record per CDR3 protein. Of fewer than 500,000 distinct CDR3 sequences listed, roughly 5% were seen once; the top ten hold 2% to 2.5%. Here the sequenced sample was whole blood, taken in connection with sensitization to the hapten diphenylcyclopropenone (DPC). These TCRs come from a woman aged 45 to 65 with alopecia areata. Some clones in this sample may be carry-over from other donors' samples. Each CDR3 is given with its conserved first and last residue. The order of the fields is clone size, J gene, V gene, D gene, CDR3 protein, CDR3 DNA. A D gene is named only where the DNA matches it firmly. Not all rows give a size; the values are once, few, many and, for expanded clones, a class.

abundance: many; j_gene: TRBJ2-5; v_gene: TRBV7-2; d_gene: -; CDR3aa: CASSFDSYLETQYF; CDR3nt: TGTGCCAGCAGCTTCGACAGCTACCTGGAGACCCAGTACTTC
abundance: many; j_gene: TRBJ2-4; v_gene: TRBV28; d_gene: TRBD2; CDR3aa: CASSIGTSGGVGIQYF; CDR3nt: TGTGCCAGCAGCATCGGGACTAGCGGAGGGGTGGGCATTCAGTACTTC
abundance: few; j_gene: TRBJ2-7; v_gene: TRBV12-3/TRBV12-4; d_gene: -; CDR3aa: CASSWGLQRVEQYF; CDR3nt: TGTGCCAGCAGTTGGGGACTGCAACGGGTCGAGCAGTACTTC
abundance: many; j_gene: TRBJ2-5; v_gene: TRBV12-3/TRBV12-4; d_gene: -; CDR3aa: CASRPPGQETQYF; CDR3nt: TGTGCCAGCAGACCCCCAGGACAAGAGACCCAGTACTTC
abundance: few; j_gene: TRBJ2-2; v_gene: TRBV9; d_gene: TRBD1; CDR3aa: CASSLDRANTGELFF; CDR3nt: TGTGCCAGCAGTTTGGACAGGGCGAACACCGGGGAGCTGTTTTTT
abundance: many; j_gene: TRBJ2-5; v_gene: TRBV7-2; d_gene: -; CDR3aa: CASSSGASLQYF; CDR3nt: TGTGCCAGCAGTTCAGGAGCCTCCCTCCAGTACTTC
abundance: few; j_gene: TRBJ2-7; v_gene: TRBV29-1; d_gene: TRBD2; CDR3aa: CSVVQRDYEQYF; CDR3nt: TGCAGCGTTGTCCAGCGGGATTACGAGCAGTACTTC
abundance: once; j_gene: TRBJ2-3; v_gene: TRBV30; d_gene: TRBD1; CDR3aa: CALSAPDRGPPDTQYF; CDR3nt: TGTGCCTTGAGTGCGCCCGACAGGGGCCCCCCAGATACGCAGTATTTT
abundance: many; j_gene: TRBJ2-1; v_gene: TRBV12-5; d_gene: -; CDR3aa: CASAPDQNNEQFF; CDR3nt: TGTGCTAGTGCTCCGGACCAAAACAATGAGCAGTTCTTC
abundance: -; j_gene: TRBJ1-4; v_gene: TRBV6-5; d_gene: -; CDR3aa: CASRPTATNEKLFF; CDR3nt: TGTGCCAGCAGGCCGACAGCAACTAATGAAAAACTGTTTTTT
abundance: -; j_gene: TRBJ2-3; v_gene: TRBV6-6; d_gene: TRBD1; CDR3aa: CASSYDRGRDTQYF; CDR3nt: TGTGCCAGCAGTTACGACAGGGGGCGGGATACGCAGTATTTT
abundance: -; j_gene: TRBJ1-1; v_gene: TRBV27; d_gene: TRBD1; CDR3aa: CASSFSHRGPGSEAFF; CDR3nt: TGTGCCAGCAGTTTTTCCCACAGGGGGCCTGGATCTGAAGCTTTCTTT
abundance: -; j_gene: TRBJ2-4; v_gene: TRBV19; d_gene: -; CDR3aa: CASTPRSNANIQYF; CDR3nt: TGTGCCAGTACACCCCGGTCGAATGCAAACATTCAGTACTTC
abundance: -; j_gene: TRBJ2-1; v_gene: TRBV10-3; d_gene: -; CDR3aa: CAISPGTRSYNEQFF; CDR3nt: TGTGCCATCAGTCCCGGGACACGGAGTTACAATGAGCAGTTCTTC
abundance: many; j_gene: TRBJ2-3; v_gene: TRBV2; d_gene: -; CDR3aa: CASRGAGSYHSTDTQYF; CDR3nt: TGTGCCAGCAGGGGGGCAGGGAGTTACCATAGCACAGATACGCAGTATTTT
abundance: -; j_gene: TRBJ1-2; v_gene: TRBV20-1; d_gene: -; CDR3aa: CSVPLQGNYGYTF; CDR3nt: TGCAGTGTCCCGCTACAGGGAAACTATGGCTACACCTTC
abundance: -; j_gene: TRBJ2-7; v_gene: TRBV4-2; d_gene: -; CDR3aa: CASSQDTRGSGEQYF; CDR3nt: TGTGCCAGCAGCCAAGATACAAGGGGTTCTGGCGAGCAGTACTTC
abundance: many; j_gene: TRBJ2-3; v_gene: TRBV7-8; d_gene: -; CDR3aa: CASSYSTDTQYF; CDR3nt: TGTGCCAGCAGTTACTCCACAGATACGCAGTATTTT
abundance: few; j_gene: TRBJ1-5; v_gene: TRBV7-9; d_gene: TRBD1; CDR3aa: CASQGQGSQPQHF; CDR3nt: TGTGCCAGCCAAGGACAGGGTAGTCAGCCCCAGCATTTT
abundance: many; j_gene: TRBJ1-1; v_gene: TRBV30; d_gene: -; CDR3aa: CAWSVSGWTEAFF; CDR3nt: TGTGCCTGGAGTGTGAGCGGGTGGACTGAAGCTTTCTTT
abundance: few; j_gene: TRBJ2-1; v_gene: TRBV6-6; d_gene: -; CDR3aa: CASSYGGADNEQFF; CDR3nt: TGTGCCAGCAGTTACGGGGGGGCCGACAATGAGCAGTTCTTC
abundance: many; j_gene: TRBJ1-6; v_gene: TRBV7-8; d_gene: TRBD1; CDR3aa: CASSFTGGGNSPLHF; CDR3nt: TGTGCCAGCAGCTTTACAGGGGGAGGTAATTCACCCCTCCACTTT
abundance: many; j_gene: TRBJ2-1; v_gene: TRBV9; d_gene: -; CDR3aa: CASSVGSTYNEQFF; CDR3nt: TGTGCCAGCAGCGTAGGGTCGACCTACAATGAGCAGTTCTTC
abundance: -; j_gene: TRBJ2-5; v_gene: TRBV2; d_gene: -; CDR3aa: CASRPLGGNQETQYF; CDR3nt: TGTGCCAGTAGACCTTTGGGGGGTAACCAAGAGACCCAGTACTTC
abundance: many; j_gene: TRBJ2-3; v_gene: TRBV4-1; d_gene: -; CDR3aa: CASSRDSVTQYF; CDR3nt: TGCGCCAGCAGCCGAGACAGTGTTACGCAGTATTTT
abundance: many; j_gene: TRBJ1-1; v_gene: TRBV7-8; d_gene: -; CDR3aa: CASSYIGTEAFF; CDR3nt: TGTGCCAGCAGTTATATAGGCACTGAAGCTTTCTTT
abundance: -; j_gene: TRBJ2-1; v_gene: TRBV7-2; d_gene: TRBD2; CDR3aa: CASSLSSGVLYEQFF; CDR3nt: TGTGCCAGCAGCTTATCTAGCGGGGTGTTGTATGAGCAGTTCTTC
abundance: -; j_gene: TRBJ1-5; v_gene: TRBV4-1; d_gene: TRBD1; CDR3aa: CASSQGNRGSQPQHF; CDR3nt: TGCGCCAGCAGCCAAGGGAACAGGGGAAGTCAGCCCCAGCATTTT
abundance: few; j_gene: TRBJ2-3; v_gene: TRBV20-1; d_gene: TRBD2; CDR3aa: CSAAGTSGSLGTDTQYF; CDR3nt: TGCAGTGCAGCCGGGACTAGCGGTTCACTAGGCACAGATACGCAGTATTTT
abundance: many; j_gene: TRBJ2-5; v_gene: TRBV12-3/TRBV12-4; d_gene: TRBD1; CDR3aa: CASSLGRGRVEETQYF; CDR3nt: TGTGCCAGCAGTTTAGGCAGGGGGCGCGTCGAAGAGACCCAGTACTTC
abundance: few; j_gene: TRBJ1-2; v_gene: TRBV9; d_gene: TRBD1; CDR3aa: CASSPRTGANYGYTF; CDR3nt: TGTGCCAGCAGCCCGAGGACAGGGGCCAACTATGGCTACACCTTC
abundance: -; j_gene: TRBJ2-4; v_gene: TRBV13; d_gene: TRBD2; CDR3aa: CASGVAGDIQYF; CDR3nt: TGTGCCAGCGGGGTAGCGGGCGACATTCAGTACTTC
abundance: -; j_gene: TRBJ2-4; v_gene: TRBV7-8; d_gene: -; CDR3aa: CASSSTGAKNIQYF; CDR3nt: TGTGCCAGCAGCTCCACGGGGGCCAAAAACATTCAGTACTTC
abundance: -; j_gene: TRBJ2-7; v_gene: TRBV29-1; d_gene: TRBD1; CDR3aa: CSVETAGGTGPSEQYF; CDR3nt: TGCAGCGTTGAAACAGCAGGGGGGACAGGGCCATCCGAGCAGTACTTC
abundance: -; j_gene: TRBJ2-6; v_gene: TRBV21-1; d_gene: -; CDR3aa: CASSKKGGKTGANVLTF; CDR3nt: TGTGCCAGCAGCAAAAAAGGGGGCAAAACTGGGGCCAACGTCCTGACTTTC
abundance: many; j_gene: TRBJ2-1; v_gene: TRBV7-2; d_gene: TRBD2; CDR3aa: CASSLDPSGYNEQFF; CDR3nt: TGTGCCAGCAGCTTAGATCCTAGCGGTTACAATGAGCAGTTCTTC
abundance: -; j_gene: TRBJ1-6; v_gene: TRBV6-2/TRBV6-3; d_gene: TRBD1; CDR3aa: CASGQGLTLHF; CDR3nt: TGTGCCAGCGGACAGGGGCTCACCCTCCACTTT
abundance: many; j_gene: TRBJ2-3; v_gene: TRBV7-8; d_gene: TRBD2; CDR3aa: CASSLNPVRGSLPDTQYF; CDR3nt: TGTGCCAGCAGCTTAAACCCGGTCCGCGGGAGTCTCCCAGATACGCAGTATTTT
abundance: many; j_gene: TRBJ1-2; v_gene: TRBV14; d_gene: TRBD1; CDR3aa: CASSKRTDRDRGYTF; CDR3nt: TGTGCCAGCAGCAAGAGGACGGACAGGGATCGTGGCTACACCTTC
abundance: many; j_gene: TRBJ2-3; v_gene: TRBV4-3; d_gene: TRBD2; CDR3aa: CASSQDGGLAGGVTDTQYF; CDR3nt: TGCGCCAGCAGCCAAGATGGGGGACTAGCGGGAGGAGTGACAGATACGCAGTATTTT
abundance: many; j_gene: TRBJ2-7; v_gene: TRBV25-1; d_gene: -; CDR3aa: CASSESGAPYEQYF; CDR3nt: TGTGCCAGCAGTGAATCAGGGGCTCCCTACGAGCAGTACTTC
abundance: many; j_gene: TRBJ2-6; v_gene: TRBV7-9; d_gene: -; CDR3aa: CASSLGRRGSGANVLTF; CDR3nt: TGTGCCAGCAGCTTGGGCAGGCGGGGCTCTGGGGCCAACGTCCTGACTTTC
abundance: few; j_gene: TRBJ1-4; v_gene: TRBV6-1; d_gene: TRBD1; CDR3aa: CASSDRDRENEKLFF; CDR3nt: TGTGCCAGCAGTGACAGGGACAGGGAGAATGAAAAACTGTTTTTT
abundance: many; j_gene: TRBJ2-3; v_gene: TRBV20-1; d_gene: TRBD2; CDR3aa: CSARAGAGGADTQYF; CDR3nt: TGCAGTGCTAGAGCCGGAGCGGGAGGGGCAGATACGCAGTATTTT
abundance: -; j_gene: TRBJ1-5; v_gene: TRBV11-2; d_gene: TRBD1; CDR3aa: CASSLDRITGGNQPQHF; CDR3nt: TGTGCCAGCAGCTTAGATCGGATAACAGGGGGGAATCAGCCCCAGCATTTT
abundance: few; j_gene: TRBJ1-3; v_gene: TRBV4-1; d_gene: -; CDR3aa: CASSLSPQGTDGNTIYF; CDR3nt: TGCGCCAGCAGCCTGTCCCCCCAGGGCACTGATGGAAACACCATATATTTT
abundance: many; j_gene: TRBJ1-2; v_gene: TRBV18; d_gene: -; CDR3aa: CASAGTASIYTF; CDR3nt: TGTGCCAGCGCCGGGACGGCGAGTATATACACCTTC
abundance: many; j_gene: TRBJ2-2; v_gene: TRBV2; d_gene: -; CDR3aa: CASSVEGEITGELFF; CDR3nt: TGTGCCAGCAGTGTTGAGGGAGAAATCACCGGGGAGCTGTTTTTT
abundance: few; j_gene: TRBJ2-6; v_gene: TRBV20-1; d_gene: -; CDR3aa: CSARDRAGTSSGANVLTF; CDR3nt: TGCAGTGCTAGAGATAGGGCAGGGACCAGCTCTGGGGCCAACGTCCTGACTTTC
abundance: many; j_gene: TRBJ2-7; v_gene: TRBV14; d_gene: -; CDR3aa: CASPAYEQYF; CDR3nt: TGTGCCAGCCCCGCCTACGAGCAGTACTTC
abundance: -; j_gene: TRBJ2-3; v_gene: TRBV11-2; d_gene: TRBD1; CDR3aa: CASSLAGTVQYF; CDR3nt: TGTGCCAGCAGCTTAGCGGGGACAGTGCAGTATTTT
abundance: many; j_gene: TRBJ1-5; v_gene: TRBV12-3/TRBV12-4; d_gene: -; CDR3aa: CASSTSRVNQPQHF; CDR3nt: TGTGCCAGCAGTACATCCAGGGTAAATCAGCCCCAGCATTTT
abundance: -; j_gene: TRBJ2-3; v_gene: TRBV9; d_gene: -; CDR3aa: CASSVEERTWQYF; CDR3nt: TGTGCCAGCAGCGTAGAGGAAAGGACTTGGCAGTATTTT